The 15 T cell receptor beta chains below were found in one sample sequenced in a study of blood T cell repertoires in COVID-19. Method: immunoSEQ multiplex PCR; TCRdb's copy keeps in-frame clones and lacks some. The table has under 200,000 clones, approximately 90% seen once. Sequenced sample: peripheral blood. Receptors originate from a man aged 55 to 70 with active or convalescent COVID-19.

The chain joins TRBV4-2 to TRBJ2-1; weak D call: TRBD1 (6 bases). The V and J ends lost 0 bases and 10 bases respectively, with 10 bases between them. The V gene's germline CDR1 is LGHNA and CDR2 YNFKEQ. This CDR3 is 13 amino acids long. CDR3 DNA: TGTGCCAGCAGCCAAGATCACCAGGGGGAGCAGTTCTTC. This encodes CASSQDHQGEQFF.

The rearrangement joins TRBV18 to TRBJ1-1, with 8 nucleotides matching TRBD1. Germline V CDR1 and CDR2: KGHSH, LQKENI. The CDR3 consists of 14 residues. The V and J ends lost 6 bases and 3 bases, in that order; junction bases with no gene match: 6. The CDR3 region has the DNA TGTGCCAGCTCTCAGAAGGACAGGGACACTGAAGCTTTCTTT. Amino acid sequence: CASSQKDRDTEAFF.

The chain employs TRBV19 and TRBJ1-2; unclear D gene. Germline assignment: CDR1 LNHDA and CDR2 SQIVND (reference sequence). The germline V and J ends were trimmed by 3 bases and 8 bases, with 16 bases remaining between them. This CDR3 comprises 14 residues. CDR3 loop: CASSMGRRNGGYTF. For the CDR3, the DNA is TGTGCCAGTAGTATGGGGAGAAGGAATGGCGGCTACACCTTC. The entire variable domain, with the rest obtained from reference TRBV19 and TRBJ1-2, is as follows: DGGITQSPKYLFRKEGQNVTLSCEQNLNHDAMYWYRQDPGQGLRLIYYSQIVNDFQKGDIAEGYSVSREKKESFPLTVTSAQKNPTAFYLCASSMGRRNGGYTFGSGTRLTVV.

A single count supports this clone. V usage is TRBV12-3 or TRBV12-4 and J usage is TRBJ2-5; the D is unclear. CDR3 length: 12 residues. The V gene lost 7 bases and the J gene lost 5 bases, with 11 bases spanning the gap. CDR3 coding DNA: TGTGCCAGCAACAATCTCGGGGAGACCCAGTACTTC. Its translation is CASNNLGETQYF.

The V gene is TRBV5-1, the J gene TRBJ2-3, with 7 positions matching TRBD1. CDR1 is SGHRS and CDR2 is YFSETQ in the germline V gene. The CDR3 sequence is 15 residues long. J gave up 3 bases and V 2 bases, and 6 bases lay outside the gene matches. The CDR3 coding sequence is TGCGCCAGCAGCTTTAAACTGGACAGGACAGATACGCAGTATTTT. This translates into CASSFKLDRTDTQYF.

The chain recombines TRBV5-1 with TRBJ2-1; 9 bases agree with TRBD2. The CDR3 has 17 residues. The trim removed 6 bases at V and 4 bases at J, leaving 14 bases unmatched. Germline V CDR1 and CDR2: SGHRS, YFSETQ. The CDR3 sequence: CASTWIAGDPAYNEQFF. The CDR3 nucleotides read TGCGCCAGCACATGGATAGCGGGGGACCCCGCATACAATGAGCAGTTCTTC. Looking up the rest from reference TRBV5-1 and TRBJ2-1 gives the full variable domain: KAGVTQTPRYLIKTRGQQVTLSCSPISGHRSVSWYQQTPGQGLQFLFEYFSETQRNKGNFPGRFSGRQFSNSRSEMNVSTLELGDSALYLCASTWIAGDPAYNEQFFGPGTRLTVL.

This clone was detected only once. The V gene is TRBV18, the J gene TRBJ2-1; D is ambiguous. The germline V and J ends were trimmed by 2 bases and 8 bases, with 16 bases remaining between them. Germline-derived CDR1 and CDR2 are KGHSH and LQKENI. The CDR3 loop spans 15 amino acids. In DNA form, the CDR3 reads TGTGCCAGCTCACCAACACCGGGTGCTACTCATGAGCAGTTCTTC. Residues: CASSPTPGATHEQFF.

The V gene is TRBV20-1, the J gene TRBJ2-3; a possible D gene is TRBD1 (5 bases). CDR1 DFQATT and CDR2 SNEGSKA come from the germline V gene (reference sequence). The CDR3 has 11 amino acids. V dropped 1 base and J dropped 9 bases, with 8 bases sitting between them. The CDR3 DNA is TGCAGTGCTAGAGGACAGATGACGCAGTATTTT. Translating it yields CSARGQMTQYF.

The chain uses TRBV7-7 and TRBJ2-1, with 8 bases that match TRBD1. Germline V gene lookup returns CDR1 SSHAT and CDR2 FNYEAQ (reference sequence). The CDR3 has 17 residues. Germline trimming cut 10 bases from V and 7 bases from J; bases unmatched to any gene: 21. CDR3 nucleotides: TGTGCCATCCCGAGGGGGAGTGCAGGGGGCGCTTCTAATGAGCAGTTCTTC. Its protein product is CAIPRGSAGGASNEQFF.

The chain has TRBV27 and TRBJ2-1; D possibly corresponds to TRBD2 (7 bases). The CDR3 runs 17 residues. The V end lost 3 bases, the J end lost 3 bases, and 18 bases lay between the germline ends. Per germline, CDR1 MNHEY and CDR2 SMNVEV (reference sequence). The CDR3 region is CASSFFSRGGHYNEQFF. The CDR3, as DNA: TGTGCCAGCAGTTTCTTCAGTCGCGGGGGCCACTACAATGAGCAGTTCTTC.

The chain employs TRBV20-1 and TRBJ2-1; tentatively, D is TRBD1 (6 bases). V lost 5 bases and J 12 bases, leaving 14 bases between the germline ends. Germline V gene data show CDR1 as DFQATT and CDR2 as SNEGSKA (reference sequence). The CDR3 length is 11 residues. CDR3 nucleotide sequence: TGCAGTGCTCCGACACGGACAGCGCAGTTCTTC. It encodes CSAPTRTAQFF.

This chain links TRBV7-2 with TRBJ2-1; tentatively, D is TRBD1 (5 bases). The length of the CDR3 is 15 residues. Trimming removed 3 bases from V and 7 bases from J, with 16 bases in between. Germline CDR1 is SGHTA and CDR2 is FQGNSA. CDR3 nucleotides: TGTGCCAGCAGCTTCAGGGAAACGTCCCGTAATGAGCAGTTCTTC. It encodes CASSFRETSRNEQFF.

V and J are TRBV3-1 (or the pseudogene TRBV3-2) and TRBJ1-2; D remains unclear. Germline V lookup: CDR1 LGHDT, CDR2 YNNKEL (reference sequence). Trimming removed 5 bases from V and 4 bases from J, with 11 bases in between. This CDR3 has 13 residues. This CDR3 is CASSSRQSYGYTF. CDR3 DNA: TGTGCCAGCAGCTCCCGCCAGTCCTATGGCTACACCTTC.

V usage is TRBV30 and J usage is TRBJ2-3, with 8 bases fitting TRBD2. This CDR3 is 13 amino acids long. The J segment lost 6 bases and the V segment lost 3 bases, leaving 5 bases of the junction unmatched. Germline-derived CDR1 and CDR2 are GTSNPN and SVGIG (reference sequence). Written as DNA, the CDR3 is TGTGCCTGGAGCCGGACTAGCAGCGATACGCAGTATTTT. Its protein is CAWSRTSSDTQYF. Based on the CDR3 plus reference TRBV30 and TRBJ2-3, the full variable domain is SQTIHQWPATLVQPVGSPLSLECTVEGTSNPNLYWYRQAAGRGLQLLFYSVGIGQISSEVPQNLSASRPQDRQFILSSKKLLLSDSGFYLCAWSRTSSDTQYFGPGTRLTVL.

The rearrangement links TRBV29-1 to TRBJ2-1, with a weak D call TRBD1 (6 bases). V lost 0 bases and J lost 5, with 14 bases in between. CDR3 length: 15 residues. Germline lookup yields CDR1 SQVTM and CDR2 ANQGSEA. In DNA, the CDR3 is TGCAGCGTTGAAGAAGGTGGGAGACAGGACAATGAGCAGTTCTTC. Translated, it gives CSVEEGGRQDNEQFF.